The next 9 T cell receptor beta chains were all read from a single sample in a study of PD-L1 blockade in urothelial cancer. Some clones are missing from TCRdb's copy, which holds only in-frame ones; the method was immunoSEQ multiplex PCR. There are tens of thousands of clones in the sample; about 86% occur only once, and under 3.5% lies in the top ten. The sample was PBMCs, taken around atezolizumab (anti-PD-L1) treatment. All receptors come from a man in his forties or fifties with urothelial cancer.

The chain combines TRBV5-4 with TRBJ1-3; TRBD1 might be the D (5 bases). V lost 0 bases to trimming and J lost 0 bases, with 7 bases between them. This CDR3 has 15 residues. The germline V gene has CDR1 SGHNT and CDR2 YYREEE (reference sequence). Here the CDR3 DNA reads TGTGCCAGCAGCTTGGCGGGGGGCTCTGGAAACACCATATATTTT. Encoded protein: CASSLAGGSGNTIYF.

Note on this clone: One end of the junction varies from germline; a read error may be responsible. The chain couples TRBV7-7 to TRBJ1-3; the D is unclear. CDR1 and CDR2 from the germline V gene are SSHAT and FNYEAQ (reference sequence). The CDR3 runs 14 residues. CDR3 sequence reads: CASSLDTTSDTIYF. In DNA form, the CDR3 reads TGTGCTAGCAGCTTAGACACGACTTCGGACACCATATATTTT.

This clone was detected a few times. The CDR3 loop is CASSLQGPNTEAFF. The CDR3, as DNA: TGTGCCAGCAGCTTACAGGGCCCGAACACTGAAGCTTTCTTT. The chain links TRBV7-9 to TRBJ1-1; D perhaps matches TRBD1 (5 bases). The germline V gene has CDR1 SEHNR and CDR2 FQNEAQ (reference sequence). V lost 2 bases and J lost 1, with 8 bases in between. The CDR3 is 14 amino acids.

The chain uses TRBV13 and TRBJ2-7; 10 bases map to TRBD2. The CDR3 contains 14 residues. The V gene end was trimmed by 5 bases and the J gene end by 3 bases; junction bases not matched to a gene: 4. CDR1 PRHDT and CDR2 FYEKMQ come from the germline V gene (reference sequence). The CDR3 region has the DNA TGTGCCAGCAGCGGCCGGACTAGCGGCTACGAGCAGTACTTC. Its protein is CASSGRTSGYEQYF.

The rearrangement joins TRBV9 to TRBJ1-2; tentative D call: TRBD1 (6 bases). V was cut by 0 bases and J by 3 bases, with 12 bases left in between. The CDR3 extends over 15 amino acids. CDR1 and CDR2 from the germline V gene are SGDLS and YYNGEE. DNA for the CDR3: TGTGCCAGCAGCGTAGTGCCAGGGGTGGACTATGGCTACACCTTC. Its translation is CASSVVPGVDYGYTF.

In nucleotides, the CDR3 is TGCGCCAGCAGCGACGGACTAGCGGGAGGATCCTACGAGCAGTACTTC. Protein sequence: CASSDGLAGGSYEQYF. The V call is TRBV5-1, the J call TRBJ2-7; 14 nucleotides line up with TRBD2. The CDR3 totals 16 residues. Germline trimming cut 4 bases from V and 1 base from J; bases unmatched to any gene: 4. From germline, CDR1 is SGHRS and CDR2 YFSETQ.

The chain links TRBV11-1 to TRBJ2-7, with 11 bases lining up with TRBD2. CDR3 size: 16 residues. With V trimmed by 3 bases and J by 7 bases, 11 bases remained unmatched. From germline, CDR1 is SGHAT and CDR2 FQDESV (reference sequence). The CDR3 protein is CASSFSPTSGMGEQYF. CDR3 nucleotide sequence: TGTGCCAGCAGCTTCTCCCCGACTAGCGGGATGGGGGAGCAGTACTTC.

The J gene is TRBJ1-1, the V gene TRBV7-9; tentatively, D is TRBD1 (5 bases). CDR1 is SEHNR and CDR2 is FQNEAQ in the germline V gene (reference sequence). The CDR3 is 14 residues long. Trimming cost V 5 bases and J 0 bases, with 10 bases left between them. The CDR3 DNA follows: TGTGCCAGCAGCGATGACAGAGTGAACACTGAAGCTTTCTTT. This translates into CASSDDRVNTEAFF.

Comment on this clone: Sequence at one end of the junction differs from germline and may be a read error. The chain joins TRBV5-1 to TRBJ1-2, with 9 positions matching TRBD1. The germline V gene has CDR1 SGHRS and CDR2 YFSETQ. The length of the CDR3 is 15 residues. Written as DNA, the CDR3 is TGCGCCAGCAGCCCGGGGACAGGGAGGACCTATGGCCACACCTTC. Encoded protein: CASSPGTGRTYGHTF.